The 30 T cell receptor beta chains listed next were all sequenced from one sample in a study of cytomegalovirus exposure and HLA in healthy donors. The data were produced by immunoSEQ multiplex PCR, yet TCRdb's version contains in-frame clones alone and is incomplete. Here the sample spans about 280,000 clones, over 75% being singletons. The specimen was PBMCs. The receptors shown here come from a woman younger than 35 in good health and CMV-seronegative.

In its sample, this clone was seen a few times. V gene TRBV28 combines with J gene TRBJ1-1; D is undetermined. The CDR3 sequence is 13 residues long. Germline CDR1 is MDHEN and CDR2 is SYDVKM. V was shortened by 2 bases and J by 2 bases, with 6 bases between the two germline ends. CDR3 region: CASSLADNTEAFF. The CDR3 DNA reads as TGTGCCAGCAGTTTAGCGGATAACACTGAAGCTTTCTTT.

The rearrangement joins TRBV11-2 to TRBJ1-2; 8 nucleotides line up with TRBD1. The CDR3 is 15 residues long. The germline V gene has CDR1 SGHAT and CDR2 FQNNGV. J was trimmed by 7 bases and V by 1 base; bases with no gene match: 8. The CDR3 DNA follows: TGTGCCAGCAGCTTAGGATCAGGGGGCTGGGGTGGCTACACCTTC. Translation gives CASSLGSGGWGGYTF.

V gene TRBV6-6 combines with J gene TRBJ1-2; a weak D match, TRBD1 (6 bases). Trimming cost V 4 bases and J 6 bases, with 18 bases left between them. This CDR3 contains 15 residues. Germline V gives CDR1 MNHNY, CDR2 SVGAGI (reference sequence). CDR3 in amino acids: CASSLHRDILNGYTF. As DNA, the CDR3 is TGTGCCAGCAGTTTACACCGGGACATCCTTAATGGCTACACCTTC.

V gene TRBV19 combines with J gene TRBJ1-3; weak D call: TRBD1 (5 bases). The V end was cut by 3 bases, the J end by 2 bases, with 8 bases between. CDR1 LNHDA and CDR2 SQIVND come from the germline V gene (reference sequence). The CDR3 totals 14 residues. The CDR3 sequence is CASSIGGTGNTIYF. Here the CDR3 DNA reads TGTGCCAGTAGTATCGGGGGGACTGGAAACACCATATATTTT.

In nucleotides, the CDR3 is TGTGCCAGCAGTGAAGGGACAGACTCCTACGAGCAGTACTTC. Amino acid sequence: CASSEGTDSYEQYF. The rearrangement links TRBV6-4 to TRBJ2-7; TRBD1 matches at 7 bases. The CDR3 contains 14 residues. Germline CDR1 is MRHNA and CDR2 is SNTAGT. V was clipped by 3 bases and J by 0 bases; unmatched bases: 2.

The CDR3 DNA reads as TGTGCCAGTAGCATCGGGACAGGACACAATCAGCCCCAGCATTTT. Encoded protein: CASSIGTGHNQPQHF. The rearrangement joins TRBV19 to TRBJ1-5; 8 positions agree with TRBD1. V dropped 6 bases and J dropped 3; count of bases not matched to a gene: 7. Germline assignment: CDR1 LNHDA and CDR2 SQIVND (reference sequence). This CDR3 is 15 amino acids long.

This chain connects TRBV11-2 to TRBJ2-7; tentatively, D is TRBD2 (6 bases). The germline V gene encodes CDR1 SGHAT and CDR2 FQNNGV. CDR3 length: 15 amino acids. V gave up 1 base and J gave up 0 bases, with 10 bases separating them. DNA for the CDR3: TGTGCCAGCAGCTTAGTAGTGCGGGGCTCCTACGAGCAGTACTTC. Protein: CASSLVVRGSYEQYF.

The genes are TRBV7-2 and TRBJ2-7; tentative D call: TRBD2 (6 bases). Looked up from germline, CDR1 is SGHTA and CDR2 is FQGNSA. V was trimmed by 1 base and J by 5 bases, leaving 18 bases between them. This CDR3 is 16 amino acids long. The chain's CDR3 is CASSLVLGQGGNEQYF. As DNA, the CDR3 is TGTGCCAGCAGCTTAGTCCTTGGGCAGGGCGGGAACGAGCAGTACTTC.

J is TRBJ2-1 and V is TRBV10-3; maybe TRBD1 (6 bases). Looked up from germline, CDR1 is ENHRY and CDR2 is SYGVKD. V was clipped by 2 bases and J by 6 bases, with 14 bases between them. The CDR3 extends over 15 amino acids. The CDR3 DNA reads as TGTGCCATCAGTGAGACTGCAGGGGCCCGCAATGAGCAGTTCTTC. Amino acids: CAISETAGARNEQFF.

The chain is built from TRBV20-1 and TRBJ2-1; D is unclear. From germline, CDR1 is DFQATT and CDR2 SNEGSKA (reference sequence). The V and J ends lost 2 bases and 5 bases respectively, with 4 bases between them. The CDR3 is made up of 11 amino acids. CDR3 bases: TGCAGTGCTAGACAGGACAATGAGCAGTTCTTC. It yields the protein CSARQDNEQFF.

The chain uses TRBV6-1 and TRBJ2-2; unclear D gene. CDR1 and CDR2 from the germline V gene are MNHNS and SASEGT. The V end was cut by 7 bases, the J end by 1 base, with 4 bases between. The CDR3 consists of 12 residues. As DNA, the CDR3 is TGTGCCAGCACGAGGAACACCGGGGAGCTGTTTTTT. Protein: CASTRNTGELFF.

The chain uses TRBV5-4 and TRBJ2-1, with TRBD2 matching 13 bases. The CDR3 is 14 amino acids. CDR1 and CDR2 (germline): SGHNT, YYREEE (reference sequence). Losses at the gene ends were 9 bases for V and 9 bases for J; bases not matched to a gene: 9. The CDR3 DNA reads TGTGCCACCTTGACTAGCGGGAGGACTGGTGAGCAGTTCTTC. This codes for CATLTSGRTGEQFF.

This CDR3 is CASSEYKSGRLYEQFF. In nucleotides, the CDR3 is TGTGCCAGCAGTGAATATAAAAGCGGGAGGTTATATGAGCAGTTCTTC. The chain joins TRBV25-1 to TRBJ2-1, with 9 positions matching TRBD2. This CDR3 comprises 16 residues. V dropped 0 bases and J dropped 8; count of bases not matched to a gene: 8. Germline CDR1 and CDR2: MGHDK and SYGVNS.

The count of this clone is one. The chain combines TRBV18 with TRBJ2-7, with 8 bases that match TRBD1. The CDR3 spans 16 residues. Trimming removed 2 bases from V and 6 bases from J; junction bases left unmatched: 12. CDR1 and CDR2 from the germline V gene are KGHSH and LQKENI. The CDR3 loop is CASSPGSGTGGGEQYF. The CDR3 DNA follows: TGTGCCAGCTCACCAGGTTCGGGGACAGGTGGGGGCGAGCAGTACTTC.

Here the CDR3 reads CASSLGSHGYTF. In DNA, the CDR3 is TGTGCCAGCAGCTTAGGGAGTCATGGCTACACCTTC. The rearrangement joins TRBV7-8 to TRBJ1-2, with D unresolved. Germline CDR1 is SGHVS and CDR2 is FQNEAQ. Trimming removed 1 base at V and 6 bases at J, with 6 bases between. The CDR3 extends over 12 amino acids.

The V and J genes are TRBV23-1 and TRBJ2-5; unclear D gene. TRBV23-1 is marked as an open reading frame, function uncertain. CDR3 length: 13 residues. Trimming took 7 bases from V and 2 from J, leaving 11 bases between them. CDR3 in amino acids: CASKSRTQETQYF. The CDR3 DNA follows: TGCGCCAGCAAATCCCGTACTCAAGAGACCCAGTACTTC.

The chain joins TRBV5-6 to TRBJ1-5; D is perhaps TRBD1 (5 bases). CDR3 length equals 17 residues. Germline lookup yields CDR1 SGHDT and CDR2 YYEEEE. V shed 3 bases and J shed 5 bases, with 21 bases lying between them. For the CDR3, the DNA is TGTGCCAGCAGCTCCTGGAGGTTGGGGGGGGTCTATCAGCCCCAGCATTTT. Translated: CASSSWRLGGVYQPQHF. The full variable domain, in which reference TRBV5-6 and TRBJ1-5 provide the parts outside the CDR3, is DAGVTQSPTHLIKTRGQQVTLRCSPKSGHDTVSWYQQALGQGPQFIFQYYEEEERQRGNFPDRFSGHQFPNYSSELNVNALLLGDSALYLCASSSWRLGGVYQPQHFGDGTRLSIL.

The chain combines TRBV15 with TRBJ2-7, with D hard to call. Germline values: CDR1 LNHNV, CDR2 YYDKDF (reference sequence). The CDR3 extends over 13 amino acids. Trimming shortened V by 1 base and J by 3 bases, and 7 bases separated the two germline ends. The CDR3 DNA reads TGTGCCACCAGCAGAGGGCAGAACTACGAGCAGTACTTC. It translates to CATSRGQNYEQYF.

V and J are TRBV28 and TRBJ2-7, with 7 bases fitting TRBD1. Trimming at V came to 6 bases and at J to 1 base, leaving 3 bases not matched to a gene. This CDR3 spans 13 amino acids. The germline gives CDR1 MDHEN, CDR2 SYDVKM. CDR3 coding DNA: TGTGCCAGCAGACGGGACAGTTCCTACGAGCAGTACTTC. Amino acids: CASRRDSSYEQYF.

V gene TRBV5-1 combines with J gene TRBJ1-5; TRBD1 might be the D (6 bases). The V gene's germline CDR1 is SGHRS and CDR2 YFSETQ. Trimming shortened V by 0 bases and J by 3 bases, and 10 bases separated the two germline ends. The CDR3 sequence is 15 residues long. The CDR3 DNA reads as TGCGCCAGCAGCTTGGGGGGGCTGAACAATCAGCCCCAGCATTTT. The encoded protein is CASSLGGLNNQPQHF.

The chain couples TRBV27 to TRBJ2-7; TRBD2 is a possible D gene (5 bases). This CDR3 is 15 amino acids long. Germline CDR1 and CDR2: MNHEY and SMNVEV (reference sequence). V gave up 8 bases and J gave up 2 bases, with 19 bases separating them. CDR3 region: CASFRLTMIPYEQYF. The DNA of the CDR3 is TGTGCCAGCTTCCGACTAACTATGATCCCCTACGAGCAGTACTTC.

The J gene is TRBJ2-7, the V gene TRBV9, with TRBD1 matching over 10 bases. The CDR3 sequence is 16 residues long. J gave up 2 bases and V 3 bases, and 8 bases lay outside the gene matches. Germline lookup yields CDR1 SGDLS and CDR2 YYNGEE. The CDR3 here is CASSASRDRGTYEQYF. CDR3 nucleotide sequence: TGTGCCAGCAGCGCATCCCGGGACAGGGGAACCTACGAGCAGTACTTC.

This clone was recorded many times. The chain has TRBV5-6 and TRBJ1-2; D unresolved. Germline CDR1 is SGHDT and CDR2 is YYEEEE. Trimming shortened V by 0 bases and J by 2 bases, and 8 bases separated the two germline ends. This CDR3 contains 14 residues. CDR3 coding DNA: TGTGCCAGCAGCTTGGGCTCAGTGAACTATGGCTACACCTTC. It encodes CASSLGSVNYGYTF.

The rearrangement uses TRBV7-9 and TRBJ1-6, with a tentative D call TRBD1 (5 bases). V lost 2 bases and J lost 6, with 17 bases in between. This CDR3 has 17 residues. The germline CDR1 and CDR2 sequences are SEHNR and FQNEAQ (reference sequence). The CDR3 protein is CASSLFRGKVGNSPLHF. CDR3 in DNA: TGTGCCAGCAGCTTATTCCGGGGGAAAGTGGGTAATTCACCCCTCCACTTT.

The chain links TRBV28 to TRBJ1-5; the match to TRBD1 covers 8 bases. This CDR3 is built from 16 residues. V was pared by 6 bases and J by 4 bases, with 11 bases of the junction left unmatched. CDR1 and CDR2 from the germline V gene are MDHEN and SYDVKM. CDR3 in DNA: TGTGCCAGCAGGCGTAGGGACAGGACGGGAAATCAGCCCCAGCATTTT. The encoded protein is CASRRRDRTGNQPQHF. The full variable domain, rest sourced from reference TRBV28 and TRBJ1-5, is DVKVTQSSRYLVKRTGEKVFLECVQDMDHENMFWYRQDPGLGLRLIYFSYDVKMKEKGDIPEGYSVSREKKERFSLILESASTNQTSMYLCASRRRDRTGNQPQHFGDGTRLSIL.

The CDR3 sequence is CASSLAGAYNEQFF. In DNA form, the CDR3 reads TGTGCCAGTTCACTAGCGGGAGCCTACAATGAGCAGTTCTTC. The chain is built from TRBV5-6 and TRBJ2-1; 11 nucleotides agree with TRBD2. J was trimmed by 2 bases and V by 8 bases; bases with no gene match: 3. CDR1 SGHDT and CDR2 YYEEEE come from the germline V gene. CDR3 size: 14 residues.

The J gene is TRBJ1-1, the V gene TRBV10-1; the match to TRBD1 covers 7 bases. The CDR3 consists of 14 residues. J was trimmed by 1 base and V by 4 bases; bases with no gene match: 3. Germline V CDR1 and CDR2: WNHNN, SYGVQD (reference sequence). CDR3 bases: TGCGCCAGCAGTGCCGGGACAGCGAACACTGAAGCTTTCTTT. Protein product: CASSAGTANTEAFF.

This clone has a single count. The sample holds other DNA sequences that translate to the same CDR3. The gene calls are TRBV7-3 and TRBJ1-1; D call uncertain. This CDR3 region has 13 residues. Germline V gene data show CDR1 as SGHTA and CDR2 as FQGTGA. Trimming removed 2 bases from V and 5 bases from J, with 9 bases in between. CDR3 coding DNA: TGTGCCAGCAGCTTAGGAGGCAGTACTGAAGCTTTCTTT. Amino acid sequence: CASSLGGSTEAFF.

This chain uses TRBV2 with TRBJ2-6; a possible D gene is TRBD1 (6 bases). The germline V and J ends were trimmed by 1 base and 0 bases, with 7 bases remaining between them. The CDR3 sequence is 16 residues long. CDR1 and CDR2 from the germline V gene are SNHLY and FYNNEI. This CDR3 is CASSEGGGSGANVLTF. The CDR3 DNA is TGTGCCAGCAGTGAAGGAGGGGGCTCTGGGGCCAACGTCCTGACTTTC.

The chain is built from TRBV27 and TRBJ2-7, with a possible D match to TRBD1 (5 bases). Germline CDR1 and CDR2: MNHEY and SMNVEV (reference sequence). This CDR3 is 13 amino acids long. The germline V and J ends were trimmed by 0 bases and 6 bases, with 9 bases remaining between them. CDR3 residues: CASSLSGLGEQYF. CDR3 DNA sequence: TGTGCCAGCAGTTTATCGGGGCTGGGCGAGCAGTACTTC.